This TCR beta chain stems from a study of beta chain features in type 1 diabetes. General study findings and limits: The study found moderately but significantly shorter TCRB CDR3s in all four CD4+ subsets of Type 1 diabetes patients. Insertions at VDJ junctions were less frequent in type 1 diabetes patients. These patients also deleted more nucleotides at the same junctions. PCR might preferentially amplify shorter templates, equally in patients and controls.

CDR1 and CDR2 from the germline V gene are SGHAT and FQNNGV. The CDR3 consists of 12 residues. Between the trimmed V and J ends, which lost 1 base and 8 bases, there was a span of 6 bases. Remarks on this clone: The target antigen is unknown.

Sequencing targeted expressed TCRB transcripts, as all isolated RNA had been reverse transcribed. About 3.9 million reads on average were seen across naive, central memory and regulatory T cell samples. Sequenced by immunoSEQ multiplex PCR; TCRdb stores in-frame clones only, minus some. The data show around 130,000 clones, with less than 20% seen just once and around 2.5% held by the top ten. CD45RO/CCR7/CD25/CD127/CD95/CD27 sorting isolated CD4+ naive, central memory, regulatory and stem cell-like memory cells. J is TRBJ1-3 and V is TRBV11-2; TRBD1 might be the D (6 bases). This TCR derives from a man aged 25 to 40 with type 1 diabetes. The sequenced sample consisted of central memory CD4+ T cells from blood. CDR3: CASSLGQDTIYF. The CDR3 nucleotides are TGTGCCAGCAGCTTAGGACAGGACACCATATATTTT.